The 32 T cell receptor beta chains presented below share a single source sample, sequenced in a study of cytomegalovirus exposure and HLA in healthy donors. Both 60 Vbeta primers and 13 Jbeta primers went into the PCR. The repertoire was sequenced with immunoSEQ multiplex PCR; TCRdb's copy has only in-frame clones and lacks some. The data show roughly 150,000 clones, around 78% seen once. The sample consisted of PBMCs. These receptors all come from a woman aged 40 to 49 in good health and CMV-seropositive.

This clone was counted once. The chain is built from TRBV10-3 and TRBJ2-1; D is possibly TRBD2 (6 bases). Germline lookup yields CDR1 ENHRY and CDR2 SYGVKD. V was shortened by 4 bases and J by 1 base, with 11 bases between the two germline ends. There are 15 residues in the CDR3. CDR3 residues: CAISGIAGSYNEQFF. The CDR3 DNA reads as TGTGCCATCAGTGGGATCGCGGGGTCCTACAATGAGCAGTTCTTC.

The chain has TRBV4-1 and TRBJ2-3; 11 bases are a match to TRBD2. The length of the CDR3 is 16 residues. Germline trimming cut 2 bases from V and 6 bases from J; bases unmatched to any gene: 7. Germline loops: CDR1 MGHRA, CDR2 YSYEKL. In nucleotides, the CDR3 is TGCGCCAGCAGCCAACATAGCGGGGGGGCCTGGGATACGCAGTATTTT. It translates to CASSQHSGGAWDTQYF.

The rearrangement links TRBV4-2 to TRBJ2-7; TRBD2 matches at 9 bases. CDR1 LGHNA and CDR2 YNFKEQ come from the germline V gene. V shed 4 bases and J 3 bases; nucleotides not matched to a gene: 4. This CDR3 spans 14 amino acids. The CDR3: CASSPGTSLYEQYF. The CDR3 region has the DNA TGTGCCAGCAGCCCGGGGACTAGCCTCTACGAGCAGTACTTC.

CDR3 residues: CAWGGLYEQYF. The DNA for the CDR3 is TGTGCCTGGGGGGGCCTCTACGAGCAGTACTTC. The V and J genes are TRBV30 and TRBJ2-7; perhaps TRBD1 as D (6 bases). The CDR3 contains 11 residues. The V gene lost 5 bases and the J gene lost 3 bases, with 8 bases spanning the gap. Germline V gene sequence: CDR1 GTSNPN, CDR2 SVGIG (reference sequence).

The rearrangement joins TRBV14 to TRBJ2-6; D perhaps matches TRBD2 (6 bases). V lost 3 bases and J lost 5, with 23 bases in between. In germline, CDR1 is SGHDN, CDR2 FVKESK. CDR3 length: 19 amino acids. CDR3 DNA: TGTGCCAGCAGCCAGGGGGGACTTCCCTCACTTCCCAGGGCCAACGTCCTGACTTTC. It codes for CASSQGGLPSLPRANVLTF.

The chain links TRBV9 to TRBJ1-1; D is possibly TRBD1 (6 bases). The V gene's germline CDR1 is SGDLS and CDR2 YYNGEE. Trimming shortened V by 4 bases and J by 3 bases, and 13 bases separated the two germline ends. CDR3 length equals 14 residues. DNA for the CDR3: TGTGCCAGCAGCAGGGGACAATGGGACACTGAAGCTTTCTTT. Translation gives CASSRGQWDTEAFF.

This clone was observed a few times. The chain employs TRBV6-1 and TRBJ1-2; 7 bases match TRBD1. This CDR3 comprises 14 residues. With 6 bases clipped from V and 10 bases from J, the junction kept 14 bases outside the gene matches. Per germline, CDR1 MNHNS and CDR2 SASEGT. The CDR3, as DNA: TGTGCCAGCAGCGGGACAGTCGAAAGAGATTCCTACACCTTC. It yields the protein CASSGTVERDSYTF.

V usage is TRBV6-5 and J usage is TRBJ1-1, with D unresolved. The CDR3 loop spans 13 amino acids. The germline V and J ends were trimmed by 6 bases and 1 base, with 9 bases remaining between them. The V gene's germline CDR1 is MNHEY and CDR2 SVGAGI. Here the CDR3 DNA reads TGTGCCAGCAGCCCGCGGCAGAACACTGAAGCTTTCTTT. Protein sequence: CASSPRQNTEAFF.

The rearrangement uses TRBV6-1 and TRBJ1-1; TRBD1 is a possible D gene (5 bases). The CDR3 runs 15 residues. V lost 2 bases and J lost 0, with 10 bases in between. Germline lookup yields CDR1 MNHNS and CDR2 SASEGT. CDR3 residues: CASSESGGMNTEAFF. CDR3 nucleotide sequence: TGTGCCAGCAGTGAAAGCGGGGGGATGAACACTGAAGCTTTCTTT.

The chain uses TRBV7-9 and TRBJ2-7; D ambiguous. CDR1 is SEHNR and CDR2 is FQNEAQ in the germline V gene (reference sequence). The CDR3 length is 11 residues. V lost 4 bases to trimming and J lost 5 bases, with 6 bases between them. CDR3 loop: CASSSIDEQYF. In nucleotides, the CDR3 is TGTGCCAGCAGCTCTATCGACGAGCAGTACTTC.

The V call is TRBV7-2, the J call TRBJ2-2, with 10 bases lining up with TRBD2. This CDR3 is built from 18 residues. The V gene's germline CDR1 is SGHTA and CDR2 FQGNSA. The V segment lost 2 bases and the J segment 0 bases; nucleotides outside the gene matches: 6. Here the CDR3 reads CASSLRASGGANTGELFF. In DNA, the CDR3 is TGTGCCAGCAGCTTAAGGGCTAGCGGGGGTGCGAACACCGGGGAGCTGTTTTTT.

V usage is TRBV5-1 and J usage is TRBJ2-7, with 7 bases identical to TRBD2. The V gene's germline CDR1 is SGHRS and CDR2 YFSETQ. This CDR3 has 13 residues. The trim removed 3 bases at V and 7 bases at J, leaving 7 bases unmatched. The CDR3 is CASSWAGVEEQYF. The CDR3 DNA follows: TGCGCCAGCAGCTGGGCGGGGGTGGAAGAGCAGTACTTC. Full variable domain (outside the CDR3, taken from reference TRBV5-1 and TRBJ2-7): KAGVTQTPRYLIKTRGQQVTLSCSPISGHRSVSWYQQTPGQGLQFLFEYFSETQRNKGNFPGRFSGRQFSNSRSEMNVSTLELGDSALYLCASSWAGVEEQYFGPGTRLTVT.

The gene calls are TRBV5-6 and TRBJ1-2; the match to TRBD1 covers 12 bases. Trimming took 4 bases from V and 9 from J; bases not matched to a gene: 13. The CDR3 has 16 residues. The germline V gene has CDR1 SGHDT and CDR2 YYEEEE. The CDR3 DNA sequence: TGTGCCAGCAGCCCCCGGGGGGACAGGGGGCTGGGAAGCTACACCTTC. This sequence encodes CASSPRGDRGLGSYTF.

The chain combines TRBV6-1 with TRBJ1-5, with a possible D match to TRBD1 (5 bases). Germline V gene lookup returns CDR1 MNHNS and CDR2 SASEGT. The CDR3 covers 14 residues. The V and J ends lost 8 bases and 9 bases respectively, with 20 bases between them. In nucleotides, the CDR3 is TGTGCCAGCGGAGGCGGGGCCGCCTGGAGGCCCCAGCATTTT. Translation: CASGGGAAWRPQHF.

This clone has only one observation. The chain has TRBV28 and TRBJ1-2, with TRBD1 matching over 8 bases. From germline, CDR1 is MDHEN and CDR2 SYDVKM. V lost 5 bases, J lost 4 bases, and 3 bases stayed unmatched. CDR3 length equals 13 residues. CDR3 sequence (DNA): TGTGCCAGCAGTCTAGGACAGGGCTATGGCTACACCTTC. Amino acids: CASSLGQGYGYTF.

This clone was recorded once. The chain is built from TRBV7-8 and TRBJ1-3; 8 bases map to TRBD1. The CDR3 runs to 18 residues. J lost 0 bases, V lost 4 bases, and 11 bases had no gene match. From germline, CDR1 is SGHVS and CDR2 FQNEAQ. The CDR3 protein is CASSSRIGQGVSGNTIYF. DNA of the CDR3: TGTGCCAGCAGCTCCAGGATCGGACAGGGCGTCTCTGGAAACACCATATATTTT.

The chain uses TRBV6-1 and TRBJ2-7; D not certain. The germline V gene encodes CDR1 MNHNS and CDR2 SASEGT. The ends were cut back, 7 bases at V and 5 bases at J, with 9 bases in the middle. The CDR3 length is 11 residues. The CDR3 protein is CASTYFDEQYF. For the CDR3, the DNA is TGTGCCAGCACCTATTTCGACGAGCAGTACTTC.

The V and J genes are TRBV5-4 and TRBJ1-6; 7 bases map to TRBD1. This CDR3 is 15 amino acids long. With V trimmed by 5 bases and J by 7 bases, 9 bases remained unmatched. Germline V gene lookup returns CDR1 SGHNT and CDR2 YYREEE (reference sequence). The chain's CDR3 is CASSSQGVLNSPLHF. The CDR3 DNA is TGTGCCAGCAGTTCCCAGGGGGTTCTGAATTCACCCCTCCACTTT.

The chain joins TRBV7-3 to TRBJ2-6, with TRBD1 identical over 10 bases. The CDR3 covers 17 residues. Germline V gives CDR1 SGHTA, CDR2 FQGTGA. J lost 1 base, V lost 5 bases, and 5 bases had no gene match. The CDR3 protein is CASSPRQGASGANVLTF. The CDR3 DNA reads as TGTGCCAGCAGCCCTAGACAGGGGGCGTCTGGGGCCAACGTCCTGACTTTC.

The genes are TRBV6-6 and TRBJ1-2, with D possibly TRBD1 on 6 matching bases. The CDR3 is made up of 13 amino acids. Germline-derived CDR1 and CDR2 are MNHNY and SVGAGI (reference sequence). Trimming stripped 5 bases from V and 7 bases from J, with 14 bases between. As DNA, the CDR3 is TGTGCCAGCAGTCCTCAGGGGTCTGGTGGCTACACCTTC. This codes for CASSPQGSGGYTF.

The genes are TRBV7-8 and TRBJ1-2; TRBD1 matches at 9 bases. Germline CDR1 is SGHVS and CDR2 is FQNEAQ. The CDR3 has 16 residues. V lost 1 base, J lost 4 bases, and 7 bases stayed unmatched. The CDR3: CASSLDKQGATYGYTF. CDR3 sequence (DNA): TGTGCCAGCAGCTTAGACAAACAGGGGGCAACCTATGGCTACACCTTC.

The chain is built from TRBV5-4 and TRBJ1-2; possibly TRBD1 for D (5 bases). The germline V gene encodes CDR1 SGHNT and CDR2 YYREEE (reference sequence). Trimming took off 4 bases at V and 4 bases at J, with 11 bases between the two ends. CDR3 length equals 13 residues. CDR3 sequence reads: CASSQTAIYGYTF. The CDR3 bases are TGTGCCAGCAGCCAGACAGCCATCTATGGCTACACCTTC.

This clone was seen once. The genes are TRBV2 and TRBJ2-7, with D hard to call. The CDR3 loop spans 13 amino acids. V was pared by 2 bases and J by 4 bases, with 9 bases between. Germline V gene lookup returns CDR1 SNHLY and CDR2 FYNNEI. The CDR3, as DNA: TGTGCCAGCAGTGAACGACTCCTGTACGAGCAGTACTTC. It translates to CASSERLLYEQYF.

The gene calls are TRBV28 and TRBJ1-2; D gene unclear. CDR1 is MDHEN and CDR2 is SYDVKM in the germline V gene. V dropped 5 bases and J dropped 8 bases, with 12 bases sitting between them. This CDR3 has 12 amino acids. The DNA for the CDR3 is TGTGCCAGCAGTGTCACAGATTCCGGCTACACCTTC. This encodes CASSVTDSGYTF.

This rearrangement joins TRBV5-4 to TRBJ2-2; possibly TRBD1 for D (5 bases). CDR1 is SGHNT, CDR2 YYREEE, per germline (reference sequence). CDR3 length equals 20 residues. Deletions cut 4 bases from V and 0 bases from J, with 25 bases between. The CDR3 region has the DNA TGTGCCAGCAGCCTGAAAACAGGTGGCTATCCGTCCGCGAACACCGGGGAGCTGTTTTTT. Protein: CASSLKTGGYPSANTGELFF. Full variable domain (outside the CDR3, taken from reference TRBV5-4 and TRBJ2-2): ETGVTQSPTHLIKTRGQQVTLRCSSQSGHNTVSWYQQALGQGPQFIFQYYREEENGRGNFPPRFSGLQFPNYSSELNVNALELDDSALYLCASSLKTGGYPSANTGELFFGEGSRLTVL.

In this sample, this clone turned up a few times. The DNA of the CDR3 is TGTGCCAGTAGTTGGCAGTTCTATGGCTACACCTTC. It is translated as CASSWQFYGYTF. V is TRBV19 and J is TRBJ1-2; unclear D gene. This CDR3 is built from 12 residues. Germline V lookup: CDR1 LNHDA, CDR2 SQIVND (reference sequence). The germline V and J ends were trimmed by 5 bases and 4 bases, with 8 bases remaining between them.

The chain recombines TRBV11-2 with TRBJ2-5, with unresolved D. There are 14 residues in the CDR3. CDR1 SGHAT and CDR2 FQNNGV come from the germline V gene. Deletions cut 0 bases from V and 5 bases from J, with 10 bases between. Here the CDR3 DNA reads TGTGCCAGCAGCTTAGATTATCTTCGGGAGACCCAGTACTTC. The encoded protein is CASSLDYLRETQYF.

The chain has TRBV5-1 and TRBJ2-3; D is perhaps TRBD1 (6 bases). Trimming removed 1 base from V and 4 bases from J, with 16 bases in between. The CDR3 has 16 amino acids. The germline V gene has CDR1 SGHRS and CDR2 YFSETQ. The CDR3 spells CASSLTVPGDADTQYF. CDR3 bases: TGCGCCAGCAGCTTGACCGTTCCAGGGGACGCAGATACGCAGTATTTT.

The chain recombines TRBV5-1 with TRBJ2-5, with 10 bases aligning to TRBD1. The CDR3 totals 15 residues. V shed 4 bases and J 5 bases; nucleotides not matched to a gene: 8. The germline V gene has CDR1 SGHRS and CDR2 YFSETQ. CDR3 loop: CASSHRDRGSETQYF. The CDR3 region has the DNA TGCGCCAGCAGCCACCGGGACAGGGGTTCGGAGACCCAGTACTTC.

The rearrangement joins TRBV4-2 to TRBJ2-1, with 8 bases lining up with TRBD2. J gave up 0 bases and V 3 bases, and 7 bases lay outside the gene matches. The CDR3 sequence is 17 residues long. In germline, CDR1 is LGHNA, CDR2 YNFKEQ. CDR3 bases: TGTGCCAGCAGCCAGGAAGAGGGACTAGTCTCCTACAATGAGCAGTTCTTC. It yields the protein CASSQEEGLVSYNEQFF.

The chain combines TRBV6-6 with TRBJ2-2; 10 bases are shared with TRBD2. Germline CDR1 is MNHNY and CDR2 is SVGAGI (reference sequence). This CDR3 has 13 residues. V dropped 7 bases and J dropped 5; count of bases not matched to a gene: 1. The CDR3 sequence: CASKTSGTGELFF. The CDR3 region has the DNA TGTGCCAGCAAGACTAGCGGGACCGGGGAGCTGTTTTTT.

V and J are TRBV30 and TRBJ1-4, with a possible D match to TRBD1 (6 bases). Germline CDR1 is GTSNPN and CDR2 is SVGIG (reference sequence). V was cut by 0 bases and J by 6 bases, with 11 bases left in between. CDR3 length: 14 amino acids. In DNA form, the CDR3 reads TGTGCCTGGAGTGTAACAGGGCTGGATGAAAAACTGTTTTTT. This gives the protein CAWSVTGLDEKLFF.